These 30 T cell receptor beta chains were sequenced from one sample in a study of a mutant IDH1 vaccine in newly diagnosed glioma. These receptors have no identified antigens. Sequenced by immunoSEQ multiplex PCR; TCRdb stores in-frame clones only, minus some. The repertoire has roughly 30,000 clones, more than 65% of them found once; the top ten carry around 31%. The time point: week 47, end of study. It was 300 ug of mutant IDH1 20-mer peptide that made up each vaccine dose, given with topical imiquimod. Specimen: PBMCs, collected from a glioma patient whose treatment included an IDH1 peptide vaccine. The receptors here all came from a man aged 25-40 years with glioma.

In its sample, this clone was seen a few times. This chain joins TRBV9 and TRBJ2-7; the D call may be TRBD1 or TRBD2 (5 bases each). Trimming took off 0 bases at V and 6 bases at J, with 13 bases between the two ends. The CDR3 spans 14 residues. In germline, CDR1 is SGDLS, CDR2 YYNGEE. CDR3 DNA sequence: TGTGCCAGCAGCGTAGGGGGGTCAGATGGCGAGCAGTACTTC. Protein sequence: CASSVGGSDGEQYF.

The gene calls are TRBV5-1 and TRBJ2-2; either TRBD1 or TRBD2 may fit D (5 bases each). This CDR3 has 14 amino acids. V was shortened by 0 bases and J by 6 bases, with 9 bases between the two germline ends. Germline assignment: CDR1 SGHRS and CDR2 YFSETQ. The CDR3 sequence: CASSLALGAGELFF. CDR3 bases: TGCGCCAGCAGCTTGGCCCTGGGGGCCGGGGAGCTGTTTTTT.

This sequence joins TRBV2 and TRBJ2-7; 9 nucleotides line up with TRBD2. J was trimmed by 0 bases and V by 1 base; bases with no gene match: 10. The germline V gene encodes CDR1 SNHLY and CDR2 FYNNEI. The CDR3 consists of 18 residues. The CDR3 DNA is TGTGCCAGCAGTGAAGATCTGGCGGGAGGGGGATACTCCTACGAGCAGTACTTC. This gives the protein CASSEDLAGGGYSYEQYF.

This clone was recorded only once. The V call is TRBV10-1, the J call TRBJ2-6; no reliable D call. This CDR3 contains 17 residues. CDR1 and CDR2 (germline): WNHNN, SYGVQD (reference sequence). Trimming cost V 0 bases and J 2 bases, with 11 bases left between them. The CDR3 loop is CASSESRPVAGANVLTF. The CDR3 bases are TGCGCCAGCAGTGAGTCGAGGCCGGTTGCTGGGGCCAACGTCCTGACTTTC.

This CDR3 reads CASSEASSGKPQHF. The DNA of the CDR3 is TGTGCCAGCAGTGAAGCCAGCTCGGGGAAGCCCCAGCATTTT. This sequence joins TRBV25-1 and TRBJ1-5; D unclear. Trimming removed 2 bases at V and 8 bases at J, with 13 bases between. Germline CDR1 reads MGHDK; CDR2 reads SYGVNS. This CDR3 spans 14 amino acids.

The CDR3 region is CASSLDGRYEQYF. CDR3 in DNA: TGCGCCAGCAGCTTGGATGGGCGTTACGAGCAGTACTTC. This chain uses TRBV5-1 with TRBJ2-7; D is unresolved. The CDR3 is 13 residues long. CDR1 SGHRS and CDR2 YFSETQ come from the germline V gene. V lost 0 bases to trimming and J lost 4 bases, with 8 bases between them. Complete variable domain (other parts from reference TRBV5-1 and TRBJ2-7): KAGVTQTPRYLIKTRGQQVTLSCSPISGHRSVSWYQQTPGQGLQFLFEYFSETQRNKGNFPGRFSGRQFSNSRSEMNVSTLELGDSALYLCASSLDGRYEQYFGPGTRLTVT.

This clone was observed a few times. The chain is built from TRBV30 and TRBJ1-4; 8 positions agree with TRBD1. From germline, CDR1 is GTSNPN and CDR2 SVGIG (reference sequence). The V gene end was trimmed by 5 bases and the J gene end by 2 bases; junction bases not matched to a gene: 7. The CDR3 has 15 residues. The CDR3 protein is CAWDRGLGTNEKLFF. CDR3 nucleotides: TGTGCCTGGGACAGGGGTTTAGGGACTAATGAAAAACTGTTTTTT.

The CDR3 DNA follows: TGTGCCATCAGTGTCAGAGAGAGCACTGAAGCTTTCTTT. Its protein is CAISVRESTEAFF. The chain links TRBV10-3 to TRBJ1-1; no definite D call. Between the trimmed V and J ends, which lost 4 bases and 4 bases, there was a span of 10 bases. CDR1 and CDR2 from the germline V gene are ENHRY and SYGVKD. The CDR3 covers 13 residues.

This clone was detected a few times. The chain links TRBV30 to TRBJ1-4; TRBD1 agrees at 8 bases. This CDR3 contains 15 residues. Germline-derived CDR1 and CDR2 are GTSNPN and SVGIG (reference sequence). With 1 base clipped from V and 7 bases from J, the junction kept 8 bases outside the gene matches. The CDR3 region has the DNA TGTGCCTGGAGTGCTTCGACAGGGGAGGGTGAAAAACTGTTTTTT. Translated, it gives CAWSASTGEGEKLFF.

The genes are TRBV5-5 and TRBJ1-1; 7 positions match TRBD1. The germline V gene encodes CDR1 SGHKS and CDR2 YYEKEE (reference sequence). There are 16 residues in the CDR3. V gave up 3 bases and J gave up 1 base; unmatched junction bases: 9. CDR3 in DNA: TGTGCCAGCAGCTCGGAATGGGGACAGCCGAACACTGAAGCTTTCTTT. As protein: CASSSEWGQPNTEAFF.

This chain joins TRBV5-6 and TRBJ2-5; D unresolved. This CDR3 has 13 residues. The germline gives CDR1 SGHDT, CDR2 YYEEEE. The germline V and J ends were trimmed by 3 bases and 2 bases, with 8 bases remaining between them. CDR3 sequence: CASSSSLQETQYF. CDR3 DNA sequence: TGTGCCAGCAGCTCCTCGTTACAAGAGACCCAGTACTTC. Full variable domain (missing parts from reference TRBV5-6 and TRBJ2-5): DAGVTQSPTHLIKTRGQQVTLRCSPKSGHDTVSWYQQALGQGPQFIFQYYEEEERQRGNFPDRFSGHQFPNYSSELNVNALLLGDSALYLCASSSSLQETQYFGPGTRLLVL.

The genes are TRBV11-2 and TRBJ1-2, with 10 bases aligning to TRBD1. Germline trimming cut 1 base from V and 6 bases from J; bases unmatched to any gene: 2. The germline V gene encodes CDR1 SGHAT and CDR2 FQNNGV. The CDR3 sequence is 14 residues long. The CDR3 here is CASSLGQGADGYTF. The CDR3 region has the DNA TGTGCCAGCAGCTTAGGACAGGGGGCTGATGGCTACACCTTC.

The CDR3 region has the DNA TGCGCCAGCAGCCAAGACTCGGGGGCCAGGCGGGGAAACATTCAGTACTTC. It encodes CASSQDSGARRGNIQYF. The chain recombines TRBV4-1 with TRBJ2-4; either TRBD1 or TRBD2 may supply D (6 bases each). V lost 0 bases and J 6 bases, leaving 18 bases between the germline ends. CDR3 length: 17 residues. Germline lookup yields CDR1 MGHRA and CDR2 YSYEKL.

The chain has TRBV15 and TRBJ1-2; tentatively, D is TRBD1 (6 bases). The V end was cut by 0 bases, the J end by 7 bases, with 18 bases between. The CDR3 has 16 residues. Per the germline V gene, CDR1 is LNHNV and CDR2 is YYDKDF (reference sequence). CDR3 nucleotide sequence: TGTGCCACCAGCAGAGATCTGGGGGACACCGGAGGTGGCTACACCTTC. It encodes CATSRDLGDTGGGYTF.

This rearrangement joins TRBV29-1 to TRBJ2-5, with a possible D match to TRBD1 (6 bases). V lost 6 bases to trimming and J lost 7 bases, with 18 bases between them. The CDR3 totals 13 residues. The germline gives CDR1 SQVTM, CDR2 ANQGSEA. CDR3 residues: CSVLQGFGGTQYF. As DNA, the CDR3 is TGCAGCGTGCTACAGGGTTTTGGGGGGACCCAGTACTTC. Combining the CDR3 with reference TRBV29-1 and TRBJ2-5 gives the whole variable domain SAVISQKPSRDICQRGTSLTIQCQVDSQVTMMFWYRQQPGQSLTLIATANQGSEATYESGFVIDKFPISRPNLTFSTLTVSNMSPEDSSIYLCSVLQGFGGTQYFGPGTRLLVL.

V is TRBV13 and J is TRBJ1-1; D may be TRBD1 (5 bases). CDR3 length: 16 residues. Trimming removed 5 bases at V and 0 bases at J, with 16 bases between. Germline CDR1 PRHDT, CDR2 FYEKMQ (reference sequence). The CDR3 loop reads CASSRYSRALNTEAFF. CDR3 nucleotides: TGTGCCAGCAGCAGATACAGCAGGGCGTTGAACACTGAAGCTTTCTTT.

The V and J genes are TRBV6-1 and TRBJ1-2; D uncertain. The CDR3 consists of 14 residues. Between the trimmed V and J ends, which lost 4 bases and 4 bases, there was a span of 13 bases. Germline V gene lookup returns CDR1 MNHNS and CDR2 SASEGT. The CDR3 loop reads CASSVERALYGYTF. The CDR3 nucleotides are TGTGCCAGCAGTGTCGAACGGGCCCTCTATGGCTACACCTTC.

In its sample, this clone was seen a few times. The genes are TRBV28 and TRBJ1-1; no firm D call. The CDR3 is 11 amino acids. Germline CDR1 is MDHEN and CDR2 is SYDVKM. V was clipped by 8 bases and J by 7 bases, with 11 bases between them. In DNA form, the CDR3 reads TGTGCCAGCGAGGAAAGGAATGAAGCTTTCTTT. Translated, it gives CASEERNEAFF.

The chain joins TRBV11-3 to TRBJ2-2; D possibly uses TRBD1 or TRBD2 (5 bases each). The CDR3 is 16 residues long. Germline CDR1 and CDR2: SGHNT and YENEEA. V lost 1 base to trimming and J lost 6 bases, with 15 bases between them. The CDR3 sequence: CASSLGPGRVSGELFF. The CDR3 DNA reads TGTGCCAGCAGCTTAGGTCCGGGACGGGTCTCCGGGGAGCTGTTTTTT.

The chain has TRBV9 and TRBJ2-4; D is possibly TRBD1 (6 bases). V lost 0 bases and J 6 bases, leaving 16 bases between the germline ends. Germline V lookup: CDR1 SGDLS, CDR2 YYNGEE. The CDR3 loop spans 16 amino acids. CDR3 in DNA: TGTGCCAGCAGCGTAGGGCTGGGGGCTGAGGGAAACATTCAGTACTTC. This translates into CASSVGLGAEGNIQYF.

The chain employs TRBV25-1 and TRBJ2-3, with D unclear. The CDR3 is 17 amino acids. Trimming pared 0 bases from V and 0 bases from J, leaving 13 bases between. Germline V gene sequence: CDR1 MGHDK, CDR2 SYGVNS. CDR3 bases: TGTGCCAGCAGTGAATACTCCGGGCAGCCTAGCACAGATACGCAGTATTTT. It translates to CASSEYSGQPSTDTQYF. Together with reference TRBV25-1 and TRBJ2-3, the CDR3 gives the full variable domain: EADIYQTPRYLVIGTGKKITLECSQTMGHDKMYWYQQDPGMELHLIHYSYGVNSTEKGDLSSESTVSRIRTEHFPLTLESARPSHTSQYLCASSEYSGQPSTDTQYFGPGTRLTVL.

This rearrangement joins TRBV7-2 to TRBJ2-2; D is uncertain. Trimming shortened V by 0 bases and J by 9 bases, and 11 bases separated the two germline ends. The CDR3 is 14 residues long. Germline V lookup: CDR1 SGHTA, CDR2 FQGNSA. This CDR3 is CASSLASDDRELFF. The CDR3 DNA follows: TGTGCCAGCAGCTTAGCGAGTGATGACCGGGAGCTGTTTTTT.

CDR3 loop: CASSQALGPDTQYF. The CDR3 region has the DNA TGTGCCAGCAGCCAAGCGTTGGGGCCAGATACGCAGTATTTT. V is TRBV4-2 and J is TRBJ2-3; D possibly corresponds to TRBD1 (5 bases). Between the trimmed V and J ends, which lost 1 base and 4 bases, there was a span of 9 bases. The germline gives CDR1 LGHNA, CDR2 YNFKEQ. The CDR3 runs to 14 residues.

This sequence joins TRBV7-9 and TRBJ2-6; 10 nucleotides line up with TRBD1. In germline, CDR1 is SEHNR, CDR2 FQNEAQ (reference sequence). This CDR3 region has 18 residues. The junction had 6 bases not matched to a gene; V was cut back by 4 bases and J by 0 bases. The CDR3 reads CASSSIRDRGSGANVLTF. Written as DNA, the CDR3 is TGTGCCAGCAGCTCCATCCGGGACAGGGGCTCTGGGGCCAACGTCCTGACTTTC.

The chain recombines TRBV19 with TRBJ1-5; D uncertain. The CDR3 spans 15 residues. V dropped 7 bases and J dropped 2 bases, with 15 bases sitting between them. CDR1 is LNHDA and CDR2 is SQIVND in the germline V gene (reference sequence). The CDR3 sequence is CASNMVVTGNQPQHF. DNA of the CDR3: TGTGCCAGTAACATGGTTGTGACGGGCAATCAGCCCCAGCATTTT.

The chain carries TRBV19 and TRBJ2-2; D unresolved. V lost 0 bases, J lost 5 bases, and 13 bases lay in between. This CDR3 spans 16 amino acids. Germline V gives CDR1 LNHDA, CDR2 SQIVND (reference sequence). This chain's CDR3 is CASSIDLRARTGELFF. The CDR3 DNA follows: TGTGCCAGTAGTATAGATCTCCGGGCCAGGACCGGGGAGCTGTTTTTT.

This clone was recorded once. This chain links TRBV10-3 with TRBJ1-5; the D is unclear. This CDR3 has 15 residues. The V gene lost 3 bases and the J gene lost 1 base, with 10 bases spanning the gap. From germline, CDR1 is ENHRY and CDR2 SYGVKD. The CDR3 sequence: CAISDPEVSNQPQHF. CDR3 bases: TGTGCCATCAGTGATCCGGAGGTGAGCAATCAGCCCCAGCATTTT.

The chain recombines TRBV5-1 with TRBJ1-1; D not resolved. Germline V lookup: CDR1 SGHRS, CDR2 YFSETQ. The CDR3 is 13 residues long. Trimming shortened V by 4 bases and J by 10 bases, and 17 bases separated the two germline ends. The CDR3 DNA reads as TGCGCCAGCAGCCAAGGAAGGAGAGACACAGCTTTCTTT. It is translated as CASSQGRRDTAFF.

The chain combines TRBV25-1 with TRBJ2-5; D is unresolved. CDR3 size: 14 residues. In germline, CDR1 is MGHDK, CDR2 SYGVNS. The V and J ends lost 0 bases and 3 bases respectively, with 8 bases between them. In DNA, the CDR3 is TGTGCCAGCAGTGAATATCGGGCAGAAGAGACCCAGTACTTC. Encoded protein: CASSEYRAEETQYF.

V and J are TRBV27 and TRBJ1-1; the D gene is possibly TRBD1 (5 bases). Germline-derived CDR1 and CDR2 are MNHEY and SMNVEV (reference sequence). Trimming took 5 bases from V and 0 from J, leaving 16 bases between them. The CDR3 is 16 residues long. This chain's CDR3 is CASSPRDGLMNTEAFF. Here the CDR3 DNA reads TGTGCCAGCAGTCCAAGGGACGGTCTGATGAACACTGAAGCTTTCTTT.